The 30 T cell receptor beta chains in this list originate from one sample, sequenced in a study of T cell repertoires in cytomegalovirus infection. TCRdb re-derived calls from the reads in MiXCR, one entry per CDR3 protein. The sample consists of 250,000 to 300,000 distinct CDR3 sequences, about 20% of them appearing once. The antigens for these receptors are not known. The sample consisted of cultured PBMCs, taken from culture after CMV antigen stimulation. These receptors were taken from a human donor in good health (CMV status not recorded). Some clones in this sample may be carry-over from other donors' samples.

CDR3 nucleotides: TGTGCCAGCAGTCTCCCACCGGGACTAGCGGGATCGGAGACCCAGTACTTC. Its protein is CASSLPPGLAGSETQYF. The chain joins TRBV27 to TRBJ2-5; 13 positions match TRBD2. The trim removed 5 bases at V and 5 bases at J, leaving 11 bases unmatched. This CDR3 is 17 amino acids long. Germline-derived CDR1 and CDR2 are MNHEY and SMNVEV (reference sequence).

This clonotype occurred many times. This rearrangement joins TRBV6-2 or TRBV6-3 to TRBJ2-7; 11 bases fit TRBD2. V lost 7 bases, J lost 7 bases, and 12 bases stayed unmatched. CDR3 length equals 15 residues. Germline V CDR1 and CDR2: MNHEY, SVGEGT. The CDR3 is CASTPDSGRAGEQYV. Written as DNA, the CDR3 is TGTGCCAGCACCCCCGATAGCGGGAGGGCGGGTGAGCAGTACGTC.

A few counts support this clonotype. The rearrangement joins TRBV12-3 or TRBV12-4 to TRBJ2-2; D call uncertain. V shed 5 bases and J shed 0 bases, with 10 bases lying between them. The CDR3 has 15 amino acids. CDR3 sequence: CASSPGPANTGELFF. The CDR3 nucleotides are TGTGCCAGCAGTCCCGGCCCGGCGAACACCGGGGAGCTGTTTTTT.

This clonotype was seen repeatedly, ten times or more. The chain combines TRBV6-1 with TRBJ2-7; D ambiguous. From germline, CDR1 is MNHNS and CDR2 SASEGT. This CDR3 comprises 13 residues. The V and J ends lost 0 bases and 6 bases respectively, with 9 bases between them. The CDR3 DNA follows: TGTGCCAGCAGTGAAGCGCAGCGATTCGAGCAGTACTTC. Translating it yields CASSEAQRFEQYF.

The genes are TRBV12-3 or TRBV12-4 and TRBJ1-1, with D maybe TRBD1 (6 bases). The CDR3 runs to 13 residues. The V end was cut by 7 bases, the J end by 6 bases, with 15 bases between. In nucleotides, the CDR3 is TGTGCCAGCACCCTGGGACAAAGCCCTGAAGCTTTCTTT. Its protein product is CASTLGQSPEAFF.

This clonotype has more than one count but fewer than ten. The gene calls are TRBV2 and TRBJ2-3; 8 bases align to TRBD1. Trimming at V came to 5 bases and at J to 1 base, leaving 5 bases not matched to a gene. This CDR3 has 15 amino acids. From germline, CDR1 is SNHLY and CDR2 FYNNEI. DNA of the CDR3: TGTGCCAGCAGTAGGACAGGGCCCGGCACAGATACGCAGTATTTT. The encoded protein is CASSRTGPGTDTQYF.

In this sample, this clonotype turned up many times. This CDR3 reads CASSSDRAGELFF. The CDR3 nucleotides are TGTGCCAGCAGCTCGGACAGGGCCGGGGAGCTGTTTTTT. V is TRBV7-2 and J is TRBJ2-2; 8 bases agree with TRBD1. The CDR3 extends over 13 amino acids. V shed 4 bases, J shed 6 bases, and the junction held 1 base outside the gene matches. Germline CDR1 is SGHTA and CDR2 is FQGNSA. Using reference TRBV7-2 and TRBJ2-2 for the parts outside the CDR3, the full variable domain is GAGVSQSPSNKVTEKGKDVELRCDPISGHTALYWYRQSLGQGLEFLIYFQGNSAPDKSGLPSDRFSAERTGGSVSTLTIQRTQQEDSAVYLCASSSDRAGELFFGEGSRLTVL.

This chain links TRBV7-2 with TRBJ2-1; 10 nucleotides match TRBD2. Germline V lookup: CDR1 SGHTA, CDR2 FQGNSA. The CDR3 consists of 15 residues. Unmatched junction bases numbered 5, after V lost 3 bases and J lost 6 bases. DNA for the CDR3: TGTGCCAGCAGCTTCGTGAGACTAGCGGGCAATGAGCAGTTCTTC. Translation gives CASSFVRLAGNEQFF.

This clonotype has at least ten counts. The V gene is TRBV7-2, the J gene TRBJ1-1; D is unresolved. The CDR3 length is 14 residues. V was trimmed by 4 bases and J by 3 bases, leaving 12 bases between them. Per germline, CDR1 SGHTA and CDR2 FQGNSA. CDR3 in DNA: TGTGCCAGCAGCTCCTATTCGCGGGACACTGAAGCTTTCTTT. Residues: CASSSYSRDTEAFF.

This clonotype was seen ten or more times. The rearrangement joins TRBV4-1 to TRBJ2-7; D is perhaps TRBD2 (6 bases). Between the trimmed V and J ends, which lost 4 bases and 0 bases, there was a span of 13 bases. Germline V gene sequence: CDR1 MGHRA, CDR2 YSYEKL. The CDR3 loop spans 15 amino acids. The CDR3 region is CASSPTSGYSYEQYF. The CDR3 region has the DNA TGCGCCAGCAGCCCCACGAGCGGGTACTCCTACGAGCAGTACTTC.

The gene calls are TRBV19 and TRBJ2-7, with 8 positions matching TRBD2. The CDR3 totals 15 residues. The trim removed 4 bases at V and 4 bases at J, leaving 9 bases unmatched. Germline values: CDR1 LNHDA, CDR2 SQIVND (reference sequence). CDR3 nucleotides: TGTGCCAGTAGTACCCAAAGCGGGGGCTCTTACGAGCAGTACTTC. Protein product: CASSTQSGGSYEQYF.

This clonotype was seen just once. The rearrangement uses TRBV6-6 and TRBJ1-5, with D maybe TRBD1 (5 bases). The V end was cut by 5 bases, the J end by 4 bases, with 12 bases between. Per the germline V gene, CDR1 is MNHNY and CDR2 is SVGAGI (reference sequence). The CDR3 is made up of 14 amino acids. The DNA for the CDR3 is TGTGCCAGCAGTCAGATGGGGGGGAATCAGCCCCAGCATTTT. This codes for CASSQMGGNQPQHF.

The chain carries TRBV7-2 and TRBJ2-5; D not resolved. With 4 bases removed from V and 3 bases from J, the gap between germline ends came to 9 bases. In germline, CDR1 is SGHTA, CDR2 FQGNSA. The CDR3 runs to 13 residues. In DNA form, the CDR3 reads TGTGCCAGCAGCTCGTACATGGAAGAGACCCAGTACTTC. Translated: CASSSYMEETQYF.

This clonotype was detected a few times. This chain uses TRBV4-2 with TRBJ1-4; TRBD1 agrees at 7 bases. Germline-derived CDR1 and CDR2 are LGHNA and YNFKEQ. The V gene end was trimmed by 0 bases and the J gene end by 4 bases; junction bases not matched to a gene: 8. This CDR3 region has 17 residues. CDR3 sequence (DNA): TGTGCCAGCAGCCAAGATCCCCCGGGACAGCTTAATGAAAAACTGTTTTTT. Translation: CASSQDPPGQLNEKLFF.

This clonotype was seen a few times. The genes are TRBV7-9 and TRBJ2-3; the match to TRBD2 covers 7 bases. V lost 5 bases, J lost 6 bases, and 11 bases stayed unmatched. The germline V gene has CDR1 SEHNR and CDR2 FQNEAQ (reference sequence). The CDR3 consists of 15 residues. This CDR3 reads CASSGRDLGVDTQYF. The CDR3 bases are TGTGCCAGCAGCGGGAGGGACCTCGGAGTGGATACGCAGTATTTT. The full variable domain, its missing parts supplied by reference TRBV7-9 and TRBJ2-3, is DTGVSQNPRHKITKRGQNVTFRCDPISEHNRLYWYRQTLGQGPEFLTYFQNEAQLEKSRLLSDRFSAERPKGSFSTLEIQRTEQGDSAMYLCASSGRDLGVDTQYFGPGTRLTVL.

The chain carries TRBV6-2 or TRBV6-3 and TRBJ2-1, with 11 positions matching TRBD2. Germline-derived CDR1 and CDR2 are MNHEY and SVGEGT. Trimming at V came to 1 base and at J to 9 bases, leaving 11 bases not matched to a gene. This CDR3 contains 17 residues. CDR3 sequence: CASSYFVLAGGRSEQFF. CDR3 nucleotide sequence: TGTGCCAGCAGTTACTTTGTTTTAGCGGGAGGGCGGAGTGAGCAGTTCTTC.

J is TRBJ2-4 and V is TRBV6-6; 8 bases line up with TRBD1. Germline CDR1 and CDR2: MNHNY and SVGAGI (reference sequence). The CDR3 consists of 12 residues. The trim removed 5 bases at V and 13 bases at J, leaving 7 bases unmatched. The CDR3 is CASSHPDRVQYF. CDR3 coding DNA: TGTGCCAGCAGTCACCCGGACAGGGTCCAGTACTTC.

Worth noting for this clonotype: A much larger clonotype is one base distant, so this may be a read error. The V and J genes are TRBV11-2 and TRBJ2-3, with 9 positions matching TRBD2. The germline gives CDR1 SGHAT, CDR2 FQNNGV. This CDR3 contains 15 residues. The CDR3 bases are TGTGCCAGCAGCTTGCAAGCGGGAGGCACATATACGCAGTATTTT. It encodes CASSLQAGGTYTQYF.

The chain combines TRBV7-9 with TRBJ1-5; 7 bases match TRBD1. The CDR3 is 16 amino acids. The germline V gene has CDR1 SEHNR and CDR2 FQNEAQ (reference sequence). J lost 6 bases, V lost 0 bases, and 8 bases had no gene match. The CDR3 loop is CASSLAQGGVRQPQHF. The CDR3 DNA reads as TGTGCCAGCAGCTTAGCGCAGGGGGGGGTGCGTCAGCCCCAGCATTTT.

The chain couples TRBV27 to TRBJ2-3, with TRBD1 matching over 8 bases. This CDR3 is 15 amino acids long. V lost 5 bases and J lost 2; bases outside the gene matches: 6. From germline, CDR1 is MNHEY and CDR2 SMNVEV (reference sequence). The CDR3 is CASSTGTGATDTQYF. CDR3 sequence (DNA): TGTGCCAGCAGTACCGGGACAGGAGCCACAGATACGCAGTATTTT.

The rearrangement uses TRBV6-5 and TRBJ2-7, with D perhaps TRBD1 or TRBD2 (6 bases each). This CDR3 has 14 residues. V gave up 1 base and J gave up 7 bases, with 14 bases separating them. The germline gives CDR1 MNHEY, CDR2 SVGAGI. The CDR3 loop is CASSYWGARKEQYF. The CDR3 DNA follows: TGTGCCAGCAGTTACTGGGGGGCGCGGAAGGAGCAGTACTTC.

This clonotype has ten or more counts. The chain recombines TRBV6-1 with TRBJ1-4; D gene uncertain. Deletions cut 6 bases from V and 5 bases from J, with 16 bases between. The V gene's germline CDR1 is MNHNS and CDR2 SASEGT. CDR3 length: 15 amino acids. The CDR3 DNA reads TGTGCCAGCAGATCGACGGGGATAGGGAATGAAAAACTGTTTTTT. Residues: CASRSTGIGNEKLFF.

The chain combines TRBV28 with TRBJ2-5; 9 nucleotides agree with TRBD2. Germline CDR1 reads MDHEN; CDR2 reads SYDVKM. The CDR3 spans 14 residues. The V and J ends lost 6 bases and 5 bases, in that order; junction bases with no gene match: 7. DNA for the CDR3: TGTGCCAGCAGGTGGGGGACTAGCTTGGAGACCCAGTACTTC. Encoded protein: CASRWGTSLETQYF.

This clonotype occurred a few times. CDR3 in DNA: TGTGCCAGCAGTCCAGGGGGGACACGGAACACTGAAGCTTTCTTT. Translated, it gives CASSPGGTRNTEAFF. This chain uses TRBV28 with TRBJ1-1, with 7 positions matching TRBD1. Germline assignment: CDR1 MDHEN and CDR2 SYDVKM. Trimming removed 5 bases from V and 1 base from J; junction bases left unmatched: 7. This CDR3 region has 15 residues. The full variable domain, in which reference TRBV28 and TRBJ1-1 provide the parts outside the CDR3, is DVKVTQSSRYLVKRTGEKVFLECVQDMDHENMFWYRQDPGLGLRLIYFSYDVKMKEKGDIPEGYSVSREKKERFSLILESASTNQTSMYLCASSPGGTRNTEAFFGQGTRLTVV.

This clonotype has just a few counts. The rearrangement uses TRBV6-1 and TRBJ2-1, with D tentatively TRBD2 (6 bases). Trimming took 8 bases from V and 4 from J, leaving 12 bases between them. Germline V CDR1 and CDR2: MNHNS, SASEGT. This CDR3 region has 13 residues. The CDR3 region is CASWASEYNEQFF. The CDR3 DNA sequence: TGTGCCAGCTGGGCTAGCGAGTACAATGAGCAGTTCTTC.

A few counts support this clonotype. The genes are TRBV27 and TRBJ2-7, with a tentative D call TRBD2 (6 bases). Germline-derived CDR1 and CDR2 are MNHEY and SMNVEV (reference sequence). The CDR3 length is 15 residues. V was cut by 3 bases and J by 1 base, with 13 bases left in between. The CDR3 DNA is TGTGCCAGCAGTTTCTCAATGCGGGATTCCTACGAGCAGTACTTC. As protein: CASSFSMRDSYEQYF.

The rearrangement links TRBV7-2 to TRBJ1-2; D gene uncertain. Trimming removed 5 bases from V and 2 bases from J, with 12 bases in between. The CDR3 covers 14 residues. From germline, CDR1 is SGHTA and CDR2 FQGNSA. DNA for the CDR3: TGTGCCAGCAGCCTCGACATCGGAAACTATGGCTACACCTTC. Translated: CASSLDIGNYGYTF.

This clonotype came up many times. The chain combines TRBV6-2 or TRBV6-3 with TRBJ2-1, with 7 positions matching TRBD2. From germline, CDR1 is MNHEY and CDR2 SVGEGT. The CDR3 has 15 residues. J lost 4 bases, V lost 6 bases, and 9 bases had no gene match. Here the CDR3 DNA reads TGTGCCAGCAGCAGAGCCGGGCGGGAGTACAATGAGCAGTTCTTC. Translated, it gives CASSRAGREYNEQFF.

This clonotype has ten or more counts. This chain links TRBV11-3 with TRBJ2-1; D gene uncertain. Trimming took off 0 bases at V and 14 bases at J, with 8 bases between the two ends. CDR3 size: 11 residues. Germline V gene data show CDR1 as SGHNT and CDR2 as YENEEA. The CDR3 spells CASSLDSTEFF. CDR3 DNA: TGTGCCAGCAGCTTAGATTCCACGGAGTTCTTC. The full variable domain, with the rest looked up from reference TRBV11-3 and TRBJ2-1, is EAGVVQSPRYKIIEKKQPVAFWCNPISGHNTLYWYLQNLGQGPELLIRYENEEAVDDSQLPKDRFSAERLKGVDSTLKIQPAELGDSAVYLCASSLDSTEFFGPGTRLTVL.

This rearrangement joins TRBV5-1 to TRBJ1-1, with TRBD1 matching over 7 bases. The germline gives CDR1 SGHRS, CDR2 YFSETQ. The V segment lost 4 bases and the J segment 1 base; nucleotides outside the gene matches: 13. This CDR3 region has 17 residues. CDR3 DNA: TGCGCCAGCAGCAAGTCGACAGGGCCCGGAGGGAACACTGAAGCTTTCTTT. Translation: CASSKSTGPGGNTEAFF.